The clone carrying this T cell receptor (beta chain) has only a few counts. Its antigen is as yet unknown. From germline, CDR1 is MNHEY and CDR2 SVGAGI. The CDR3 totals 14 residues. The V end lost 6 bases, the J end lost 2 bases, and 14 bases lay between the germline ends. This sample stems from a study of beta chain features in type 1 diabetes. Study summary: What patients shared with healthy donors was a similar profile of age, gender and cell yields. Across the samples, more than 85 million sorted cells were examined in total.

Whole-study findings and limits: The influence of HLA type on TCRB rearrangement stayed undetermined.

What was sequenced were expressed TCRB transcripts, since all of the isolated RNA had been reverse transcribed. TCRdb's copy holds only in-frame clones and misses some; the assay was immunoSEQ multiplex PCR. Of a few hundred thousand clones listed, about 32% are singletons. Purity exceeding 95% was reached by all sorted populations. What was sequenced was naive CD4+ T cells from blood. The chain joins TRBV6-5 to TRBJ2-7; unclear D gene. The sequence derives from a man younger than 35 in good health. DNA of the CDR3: TGTGCCAGCAGAGGCGAAGGGTTCACCTACGAGCAGTACTTC. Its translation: CASRGEGFTYEQYF.